This T cell receptor (beta chain) was sequenced for a study of T cells in Graves' hyperthyroidism and ophthalmopathy. Study conclusions and caveats: Stable hyperthyroidism was separated from ophthalmopathy by a model based on 13 V-J features.

This clonotype was observed a few times. Its target is unknown. The CDR3 spans 13 residues. Per germline, CDR1 SQVTM and CDR2 ANQGSEA. V lost 4 bases to trimming and J lost 8 bases, with 17 bases between them. The TCR beta CDR3 regions underwent amplification using RNA transcripts as the source. A first-round RT-PCR of the TCR CDR3 used the HTBI primer set. TCRdb re-analysed the multiplex PCR reads in MiXCR, keeping a single row per CDR3 protein. The sample includes about 640,000 distinct CDR3 sequences, about 20% seen only once; the top ten take over 30%. The chain uses TRBV29-1 and TRBJ1-2; no clear D. The TCR sequence derives from a man aged 25-40 years with Graves' ophthalmopathy. Sequencing input: blood. The CDR3: CSVVDQSPDGYTF. The CDR3 DNA is TGCAGCGTTGTCGATCAATCCCCGGACGGCTACACCTTC.